The 23 T cell receptor beta chains presented below share a single source sample, sequenced in a study of CD8+ T cells in alopecia areata. Following RNA extraction, reverse transcription yielded cDNA that acted as the sequencing template. Some clones are missing from TCRdb's copy, which holds only in-frame ones; the method was immunoSEQ multiplex PCR. The sample yields roughly 220,000 clones, 35% to 40% seen once. The treatment: oral pan-JAK inhibitor, 5-10 mg twice daily. The specimen was CD4+ T cells sorted from blood, collected around week 30, from a patient treated with tofacitinib. The receptors come from a human donor with alopecia areata.

V is TRBV27 and J is TRBJ2-1, with 7 bases matching TRBD2. Germline CDR1 MNHEY, CDR2 SMNVEV (reference sequence). This CDR3 spans 14 amino acids. V lost 8 bases and J lost 0; bases outside the gene matches: 4. CDR3 amino acids: CASGGGFSYNEQFF. DNA of the CDR3: TGTGCCAGCGGGGGGGGTTTCTCCTACAATGAGCAGTTCTTC.

The chain combines TRBV7-9 with TRBJ2-3; perhaps TRBD1 as D (5 bases). With 4 bases removed from V and 1 base from J, the gap between germline ends came to 15 bases. Germline CDR1 is SEHNR and CDR2 is FQNEAQ (reference sequence). The CDR3 runs 16 residues. The CDR3: CASSSRRPGRTDTQYF. The CDR3 DNA sequence: TGTGCCAGCAGCTCCCGCCGCCCAGGGCGCACAGATACGCAGTATTTT.

V is TRBV6-5 and J is TRBJ2-3; 12 bases are shared with TRBD1. Per the germline V gene, CDR1 is MNHEY and CDR2 is SVGAGI. The J segment lost 6 bases and the V segment lost 0 bases, leaving 1 base of the junction unmatched. The CDR3 sequence is 15 residues long. The CDR3 spells CASSYSGTGGDTQYF. As DNA, the CDR3 is TGTGCCAGCAGTTACTCGGGGACAGGGGGCGATACGCAGTATTTT.

There are a few counts of this clone. The V and J genes are TRBV29-1 and TRBJ1-1; D gene ambiguous. This CDR3 is built from 14 residues. Germline assignment: CDR1 SQVTM and CDR2 ANQGSEA. V was shortened by 0 bases and J by 4 bases, with 12 bases between the two germline ends. CDR3 bases: TGCAGCGTTGAAGAGCGTAAGGGTCTCACTGAAGCTTTCTTT. Encoded protein: CSVEERKGLTEAFF. Looking up the rest from reference TRBV29-1 and TRBJ1-1 gives the full variable domain: SAVISQKPSRDICQRGTSLTIQCQVDSQVTMMFWYRQQPGQSLTLIATANQGSEATYESGFVIDKFPISRPNLTFSTLTVSNMSPEDSSIYLCSVEERKGLTEAFFGQGTRLTVV.

The chain has TRBV5-1 and TRBJ1-5, with D unresolved. Germline V gives CDR1 SGHRS, CDR2 YFSETQ. This CDR3 spans 13 amino acids. Trimming stripped 4 bases from V and 7 bases from J, with 12 bases between. The CDR3 nucleotides read TGCGCCAGCAGCGCGGACGGGGAGCAGCCCCAGCATTTT. It yields the protein CASSADGEQPQHF. Full variable domain (rest looked up from reference TRBV5-1 and TRBJ1-5): KAGVTQTPRYLIKTRGQQVTLSCSPISGHRSVSWYQQTPGQGLQFLFEYFSETQRNKGNFPGRFSGRQFSNSRSEMNVSTLELGDSALYLCASSADGEQPQHFGDGTRLSIL.

This chain uses TRBV5-1 with TRBJ2-7, with 9 bases matching TRBD1. There are 16 residues in the CDR3. The V gene end was trimmed by 0 bases and the J gene end by 3 bases; junction bases not matched to a gene: 7. The germline CDR1 and CDR2 sequences are SGHRS and YFSETQ. CDR3 DNA: TGCGCCAGCAGCTTGGCTCTGGCGACAGGGGGCTACGAGCAGTACTTC. Protein sequence: CASSLALATGGYEQYF.

This chain links TRBV11-2 with TRBJ2-1; D remains unclear. This CDR3 spans 15 amino acids. Germline CDR1 SGHAT, CDR2 FQNNGV. Trimming stripped 5 bases from V and 0 bases from J, with 11 bases between. Here the CDR3 DNA reads TGTGCCAGCAGCCCCCGGGTCAGCTCCTACAATGAGCAGTTCTTC. Translating it yields CASSPRVSSYNEQFF.

CDR3 in DNA: TGCAGCGTTGGGGACAGGGCGGCCGGGGAGCTGTTTTTT. It codes for CSVGDRAAGELFF. The chain joins TRBV29-1 to TRBJ2-2, with TRBD1 identical over 9 bases. This CDR3 region has 13 residues. V lost 4 bases to trimming and J lost 6 bases; unmatched junction nucleotides: 3. The germline V gene has CDR1 SQVTM and CDR2 ANQGSEA.

V and J are TRBV7-8 and TRBJ2-4; 8 bases fit TRBD1. V gave up 5 bases and J gave up 0 bases; unmatched junction bases: 15. The CDR3 consists of 19 residues. Germline loops: CDR1 SGHVS, CDR2 FQNEAQ. CDR3 residues: CASSPSLRQGIIAKNIQYF. The DNA for the CDR3 is TGTGCCAGCAGCCCATCCCTGAGACAGGGGATTATAGCCAAAAACATTCAGTACTTC.

V usage is TRBV13 and J usage is TRBJ1-1; D perhaps matches TRBD1 (5 bases). Trimming left V 6 bases short and J 3 bases short, with 8 bases between. Germline loops: CDR1 PRHDT, CDR2 FYEKMQ (reference sequence). The CDR3 runs 12 residues. This chain's CDR3 is CASRMGDTEAFF. The CDR3 region has the DNA TGTGCCAGCAGAATGGGGGACACTGAAGCTTTCTTT.

The J gene is TRBJ1-2, the V gene TRBV7-2; the D is unclear. CDR1 SGHTA and CDR2 FQGNSA come from the germline V gene. V was cut by 3 bases and J by 0 bases, with 8 bases left in between. The CDR3 consists of 14 residues. The CDR3 protein is CASSLGFTNYGYTF. The DNA for the CDR3 is TGTGCCAGCAGCTTGGGGTTCACTAACTATGGCTACACCTTC.

The rearrangement uses TRBV5-4 and TRBJ1-4; no reliable D call. V shed 0 bases and J shed 8 bases, with 8 bases lying between them. This CDR3 contains 13 residues. Germline V lookup: CDR1 SGHNT, CDR2 YYREEE (reference sequence). The CDR3 loop reads CASSLALGEKLFF. The CDR3 DNA reads TGTGCCAGCAGCTTGGCCCTAGGGGAAAAACTGTTTTTT.

The gene calls are TRBV29-1 and TRBJ2-7; a possible D gene is TRBD1 (5 bases). Trimming pared 7 bases from V and 0 bases from J, leaving 19 bases between. The CDR3 consists of 15 residues. Germline V gene data show CDR1 as SQVTM and CDR2 as ANQGSEA. The CDR3 is CSGRGPGMSSYEQYF. The CDR3 bases are TGCAGCGGGCGTGGCCCAGGGATGAGCTCCTACGAGCAGTACTTC.

This clone has more than one count but fewer than ten. CDR3 region: CASSSRGGPETQYF. The DNA of the CDR3 is TGTGCCAGCAGCTCACGAGGGGGGCCAGAGACCCAGTACTTC. This rearrangement joins TRBV11-2 to TRBJ2-5, with D perhaps being TRBD1 or TRBD2 (6 bases each). Between the trimmed V and J ends, which lost 4 bases and 4 bases, there was a span of 13 bases. Germline CDR1 reads SGHAT; CDR2 reads FQNNGV. There are 14 residues in the CDR3.

This clone showed up just a few times. The J gene is TRBJ2-1, the V gene TRBV5-8; TRBD1 aligns across 9 bases. The CDR3 is 15 residues long. V gave up 1 base and J gave up 3 bases; unmatched junction bases: 2. Germline V gene data show CDR1 as SGHTS and CDR2 as YDEGEE. CDR3 region: CASSLTGGRYNEQFF. In DNA form, the CDR3 reads TGTGCCAGCAGCTTGACAGGGGGCCGCTACAATGAGCAGTTCTTC.

The rearrangement links TRBV30 to TRBJ2-3; D tentatively reads TRBD1 or TRBD2 (5 bases each). CDR3 length: 13 amino acids. V lost 3 bases to trimming and J lost 3 bases, with 10 bases between them. The germline V gene encodes CDR1 GTSNPN and CDR2 SVGIG (reference sequence). The CDR3 reads CAWSRGATDTQYF. The CDR3 region has the DNA TGTGCCTGGAGCCGGGGCGCAACAGATACGCAGTATTTT.

This clone appeared a few times. The CDR3 DNA reads as TGTGCCTGGAGTCGAGAGACCTTACCGAGAGCTTTCTTT. Translated: CAWSRETLPRAFF. The J gene is TRBJ1-1, the V gene TRBV30; D uncertain. CDR1 is GTSNPN, CDR2 SVGIG, per germline (reference sequence). This CDR3 is built from 13 residues. The V end was cut by 2 bases, the J end by 10 bases, with 17 bases between.

The chain uses TRBV30 and TRBJ2-7; TRBD2 agrees at 7 bases. This CDR3 region has 14 residues. Germline V CDR1 and CDR2: GTSNPN, SVGIG (reference sequence). After removal of 1 base from V and 6 bases from J, the junction contained 9 bases not matched to a gene. DNA for the CDR3: TGTGCCTGGAGTGAGGGAGGGGTAAGGATCGAGCAGTACTTC. This sequence encodes CAWSEGGVRIEQYF.

The rearrangement uses TRBV30 and TRBJ1-1, with D uncertain. CDR3 length: 15 residues. The V and J ends lost 2 bases and 0 bases respectively, with 13 bases between them. From germline, CDR1 is GTSNPN and CDR2 SVGIG (reference sequence). This CDR3 is CAWSPGLIMNTEAFF. CDR3 coding DNA: TGTGCCTGGAGTCCTGGACTTATAATGAACACTGAAGCTTTCTTT.

The chain employs TRBV7-9 and TRBJ2-7, with 7 bases fitting TRBD1. Losses at the gene ends were 7 bases for V and 3 bases for J; bases not matched to a gene: 6. Germline lookup yields CDR1 SEHNR and CDR2 FQNEAQ (reference sequence). This CDR3 is 13 amino acids long. The CDR3 region is CASKPNRGYEQYF. The CDR3, as DNA: TGTGCCAGCAAACCTAACAGGGGCTACGAGCAGTACTTC.

The chain links TRBV6-6 to TRBJ1-3; D not certain. The CDR3 length is 14 residues. Germline V CDR1 and CDR2: MNHNY, SVGAGI (reference sequence). Between the trimmed V and J ends, which lost 6 bases and 2 bases, there was a span of 11 bases. The chain's CDR3 is CASSPGPAGNTIYF. The CDR3, as DNA: TGTGCCAGCAGCCCTGGGCCTGCTGGAAACACCATATATTTT.

This clone was observed a few times. The V call is TRBV28, the J call TRBJ2-5; D gene uncertain. Trimming removed 6 bases at V and 1 base at J, with 9 bases between. The CDR3 is made up of 13 amino acids. Per germline, CDR1 MDHEN and CDR2 SYDVKM. CDR3 residues: CASSPQTQETQYF. The CDR3 bases are TGTGCCAGCAGCCCCCAGACCCAAGAGACCCAGTACTTC.

The chain is built from TRBV30 and TRBJ2-1; 9 nucleotides line up with TRBD2. J was trimmed by 7 bases and V by 6 bases; bases with no gene match: 10. This CDR3 is 14 amino acids long. Germline V gene lookup returns CDR1 GTSNPN and CDR2 SVGIG (reference sequence). The CDR3 sequence is CACPASGVGNEQFF. DNA of the CDR3: TGTGCCTGCCCCGCTAGCGGGGTGGGGAATGAGCAGTTCTTC.